This entry lists 30 T cell receptor beta chains sequenced from one sample in a study of naive and memory T cell subsets. Two oligonucleotides, mixed equimolar, formed the beta constant-region primer covering TRBC1 and TRBC2. Using its own MiXCR run on the UMI-ligation and nested PCR reads, TCRdb lists one record per CDR3 protein. Among about 150,000 distinct CDR3 sequences listed, about a sixth were seen once. What was sequenced was naive CD4+ T cells from blood. Every receptor here comes from a human donor in good health.

In its sample, this clonotype was seen a few times. This sequence joins TRBV11-2 and TRBJ2-5, with TRBD2 identical over 7 bases. Germline assignment: CDR1 SGHAT and CDR2 FQNNGV. This CDR3 spans 15 amino acids. Trimming at V came to 5 bases and at J to 5 bases, leaving 11 bases not matched to a gene. CDR3 in DNA: TGTGCCAGCAGCCCGGGGACTATCCGCGGCGAGACCCAGTACTTC. Protein: CASSPGTIRGETQYF.

The chain links TRBV29-1 to TRBJ2-2, with 8 bases that match TRBD1. The germline V gene has CDR1 SQVTM and CDR2 ANQGSEA. The junction had 0 bases not matched to a gene; V was cut back by 5 bases and J by 4 bases. The CDR3 covers 12 residues. The chain's CDR3 is CSVTGGTGELFF. CDR3 in DNA: TGCAGCGTTACAGGGGGCACCGGGGAGCTGTTTTTT.

V is TRBV10-3 and J is TRBJ2-1; possible D gene TRBD2, 5 bases. Germline assignment: CDR1 ENHRY and CDR2 SYGVKD. The CDR3 spans 13 residues. Trimming cost V 8 bases and J 8 bases, with 16 bases left between them. The CDR3 sequence: CAIRRLAGDEQFF. CDR3 DNA sequence: TGTGCCATCCGGAGGCTGGCGGGCGATGAGCAGTTCTTC.

This clonotype has ten or more counts. V usage is TRBV6-4 and J usage is TRBJ2-3; 10 nucleotides agree with TRBD2. Germline trimming cut 4 bases from V and 5 bases from J; bases unmatched to any gene: 0. The CDR3 has 13 amino acids. CDR1 and CDR2 (germline): MRHNA, SNTAGT. The CDR3, as DNA: TGTGCCAGCAGTGGACTAGCGGGAGATACGCAGTATTTT. Translating it yields CASSGLAGDTQYF.

This chain links TRBV20-1 with TRBJ2-5; D remains unclear. With 3 bases removed from V and 1 base from J, the gap between germline ends came to 12 bases. The CDR3 is made up of 14 amino acids. Germline V lookup: CDR1 DFQATT, CDR2 SNEGSKA (reference sequence). The CDR3: CSARADWVQETQYF. CDR3 DNA: TGCAGTGCTAGGGCAGACTGGGTCCAAGAGACCCAGTACTTC.

This clonotype showed up many times. The CDR3 here is CASSGQGNTEAFF. CDR3 nucleotides: TGTGCCAGCAGTGGACAGGGGAACACTGAAGCTTTCTTT. The chain is built from TRBV7-2 and TRBJ1-1; 8 bases line up with TRBD1. V lost 6 bases to trimming and J lost 1 base; unmatched junction nucleotides: 1. Germline assignment: CDR1 SGHTA and CDR2 FQGNSA. The CDR3 runs 13 residues.

This rearrangement joins TRBV29-1 to TRBJ2-3; 9 nucleotides match TRBD2. V was clipped by 2 bases and J by 3 bases; unmatched bases: 6. CDR3 size: 15 residues. Germline CDR1 reads SQVTM; CDR2 reads ANQGSEA. CDR3 region: CSVENPAGGTDTQYF. The CDR3 DNA reads TGCAGCGTTGAAAACCCAGCGGGAGGAACAGATACGCAGTATTTT.

This clonotype was seen more than once but under ten times. V and J are TRBV15 and TRBJ2-7, with D possibly matching TRBD1 (7 bases). Trimming cost V 6 bases and J 7 bases, with 25 bases left between them. The CDR3 has 16 residues. Germline CDR1 is LNHNV and CDR2 is YYDKDF (reference sequence). The CDR3 here is CATRKEGRGWPGEQYF. The DNA of the CDR3 is TGTGCCACCAGGAAGGAGGGCAGGGGGTGGCCCGGGGAGCAGTACTTC. Drawing the rest from reference TRBV15 and TRBJ2-7, the complete variable domain is DAMVIQNPRYQVTQFGKPVTLSCSQTLNHNVMYWYQQKSSQAPKLLFHYYDKDFNNEADTPDNFQSRRPNTSFCFLDIRSPGLGDTAMYLCATRKEGRGWPGEQYFGPGTRLTVT.

This clonotype showed up just a few times. The genes are TRBV18 and TRBJ2-7; 11 bases match TRBD1. V lost 6 bases to trimming and J lost 3 bases; unmatched junction nucleotides: 7. Germline V gene sequence: CDR1 KGHSH, CDR2 LQKENI. This CDR3 is 15 amino acids long. The CDR3 is CASSADRGRFYEQYF. CDR3 sequence (DNA): TGTGCCAGCTCGGCGGACAGGGGGCGATTCTACGAGCAGTACTTC.

This clonotype was observed a handful of times. CDR3: CASSYSPTGEISNEQFF. The CDR3 coding sequence is TGTGCCAGCAGTTACTCTCCAACAGGGGAAATCAGCAATGAGCAGTTCTTC. The J gene is TRBJ2-1, the V gene TRBV6-5; 7 nucleotides align to TRBD1. Unmatched junction bases numbered 11, after V lost 0 bases and J lost 6 bases. Germline CDR1 reads MNHEY; CDR2 reads SVGAGI. This CDR3 is 17 amino acids long.

The V call is TRBV12-3 or TRBV12-4, the J call TRBJ2-7, with 13 bases fitting TRBD2. The CDR3 covers 17 residues. With 8 bases clipped from V and 2 bases from J, the junction kept 12 bases outside the gene matches. The CDR3, as DNA: TGTGCCAGCCGCCTCCCCGCCGGACTAGCGGGAGCCTACGAGCAGTACTTC. It specifies CASRLPAGLAGAYEQYF.

This clonotype was observed a few times. The chain carries TRBV7-9 and TRBJ1-4; D not certain. V lost 5 bases, J lost 0 bases, and 10 bases lay in between. This CDR3 region has 15 residues. In germline, CDR1 is SEHNR, CDR2 FQNEAQ (reference sequence). CDR3: CASSLPIATNEKLFF. The CDR3, as DNA: TGTGCCAGCAGCCTGCCTATTGCAACTAATGAAAAACTGTTTTTT.

This clonotype was detected only a few times. This chain connects TRBV21-1 to TRBJ2-7. TRBV21-1 is listed as a pseudogene. The CDR3 covers 15 residues. CDR3 sequence: CASSKLDRAAYEQYF. DNA for the CDR3: TGTGCCAGCAGCAAATTGGACAGGGCTGCCTACGAGCAGTACTTC.

This clonotype turned up a few times. The rearrangement links TRBV29-1 to TRBJ1-5; TRBD1 matches at 9 bases. The CDR3 runs to 13 residues. Losses at the gene ends were 6 bases for V and 6 bases for J; bases not matched to a gene: 6. Germline CDR1 and CDR2: SQVTM and ANQGSEA. CDR3 nucleotide sequence: TGCAGCGTGACAGGGGGGTCGGGTCAGCCCCAGCATTTT. This encodes CSVTGGSGQPQHF.

This clonotype has more than one count but fewer than ten. The rearrangement links TRBV7-9 to TRBJ1-6, with TRBD1 matching over 8 bases. Germline CDR1 reads SEHNR; CDR2 reads FQNEAQ (reference sequence). The junction had 4 bases not matched to a gene; V was cut back by 5 bases and J by 7 bases. The CDR3 covers 14 residues. The CDR3 nucleotides read TGTGCCAGCAGCACAGGGGGAGGAAATTCACCCCTCCACTTT. Translation gives CASSTGGGNSPLHF.

The CDR3 protein is CASEGGLRIDNEQFF. The DNA for the CDR3 is TGTGCCAGCGAAGGAGGACTAAGGATCGACAATGAGCAGTTCTTC. V is TRBV2 and J is TRBJ2-1; possible D gene TRBD2, 6 bases. Trimming shortened V by 8 bases and J by 5 bases, and 19 bases separated the two germline ends. The V gene's germline CDR1 is SNHLY and CDR2 FYNNEI. The CDR3 runs 15 residues.

The chain joins TRBV7-3 to TRBJ2-5, with D perhaps TRBD2 (5 bases). The germline V gene encodes CDR1 SGHTA and CDR2 FQGTGA. The V gene lost 5 bases and the J gene lost 5 bases, with 18 bases spanning the gap. This CDR3 region has 15 residues. The CDR3 bases are TGTGCCAGCAGCGAGAGGTTCGGGGTTGGGGAGACCCAGTACTTC. Protein product: CASSERFGVGETQYF.

This clonotype occurred a few times. CDR3 DNA: TGCAGCTGGCGCCGGGACAACACAGATACGCAGTATTTT. Translating it yields CSWRRDNTDTQYF. The chain is built from TRBV29-1 and TRBJ2-3; TRBD1 is a possible D gene (6 bases). Trimming cost V 8 bases and J 2 bases, with 14 bases left between them. Germline CDR1 SQVTM, CDR2 ANQGSEA. The CDR3 covers 13 residues.

V gene TRBV7-2 combines with J gene TRBJ1-5; tentative D call: TRBD1 (5 bases). This CDR3 has 14 amino acids. Germline V lookup: CDR1 SGHTA, CDR2 FQGNSA. Trimming left V 4 bases short and J 3 bases short, with 10 bases between. Here the CDR3 DNA reads TGTGCCAGCAGCTCCCGGGGCAACAATCAGCCCCAGCATTTT. This encodes CASSSRGNNQPQHF.

This clonotype came up a few times. Relative to the germline gene, one junction end is altered; a read error may explain this. The J gene is TRBJ1-3, the V gene TRBV7-8; D gene ambiguous. The CDR3 length is 17 residues. Germline CDR1 and CDR2: SGHVS and FQNEAQ. The CDR3 loop is CASSLARRLGNGNTIYF. The CDR3 DNA sequence: TGTGCCAGCAGCCTAGCCCGACGGCTGGGGAATGGAAACACCATATATTTT.

This clonotype was seen a handful of times. CDR3 residues: CASSRRTGGTLNEQFF. The CDR3, as DNA: TGTGCCAGCAGCCGACGGACAGGGGGGACCTTGAATGAGCAGTTCTTC. The rearrangement links TRBV6-5 to TRBJ2-1; 10 bases map to TRBD1. Trimming took 6 bases from V and 7 from J; bases not matched to a gene: 12. Looked up from germline, CDR1 is MNHEY and CDR2 is SVGAGI. CDR3 size: 16 residues.

The chain carries TRBV10-3 and TRBJ2-1, with TRBD2 matching 9 bases. V shed 8 bases, J shed 5 bases, and the junction held 4 bases outside the gene matches. CDR3 length: 13 residues. Germline CDR1 is ENHRY and CDR2 is SYGVKD. In DNA, the CDR3 is TGTGCCATCCGGCGACTAGCGGACAATGAGCAGTTCTTC. It is translated as CAIRRLADNEQFF.

V and J are TRBV10-3 and TRBJ1-6, with D perhaps TRBD1 (5 bases). V was pared by 7 bases and J by 6 bases, with 10 bases between. The CDR3 spans 13 residues. Germline CDR1 reads ENHRY; CDR2 reads SYGVKD. The CDR3 nucleotides are TGTGCCATCACTGGACAACCTAATTCACCCCTCCACTTT. This sequence encodes CAITGQPNSPLHF.

Only a few counts were recorded for this clonotype. The rearrangement uses TRBV4-1 and TRBJ1-1; 7 bases align to TRBD1. V was pared by 3 bases and J by 1 base, with 11 bases of the junction left unmatched. The CDR3 runs to 17 residues. Germline-derived CDR1 and CDR2 are MGHRA and YSYEKL. The DNA of the CDR3 is TGCGCCAGCAGCCACCGTGTAAAGGGGGCTGGGAACACTGAAGCTTTCTTT. Protein: CASSHRVKGAGNTEAFF.

The chain recombines TRBV30 with TRBJ2-7; 8 bases are shared with TRBD1. CDR3 length: 12 amino acids. CDR1 is GTSNPN and CDR2 is SVGIG in the germline V gene (reference sequence). V lost 5 bases, J lost 6 bases, and 6 bases stayed unmatched. The CDR3 here is CAWGPGGGEQYF. In DNA form, the CDR3 reads TGTGCCTGGGGCCCAGGGGGCGGCGAGCAGTACTTC.

CDR3 DNA: TGCAGTGCTACTGAGACTAGCGGGGGTTACAATGAGCAGTTCTTC. Translating gives CSATETSGGYNEQFF. The V and J genes are TRBV20-1 and TRBJ2-1, with TRBD2 matching 12 bases. The CDR3 extends over 15 amino acids. Losses at the gene ends were 4 bases for V and 4 bases for J; bases not matched to a gene: 5. Germline CDR1 is DFQATT and CDR2 is SNEGSKA (reference sequence).

This clonotype was found a few times. The V gene is TRBV30, the J gene TRBJ2-1, with 8 bases that match TRBD2. Germline-derived CDR1 and CDR2 are GTSNPN and SVGIG (reference sequence). The trim removed 2 bases at V and 9 bases at J, leaving 9 bases unmatched. This CDR3 has 14 residues. DNA for the CDR3: TGTGCCTGGAGTAAAGGACTAGCCCTCGGTGAGCAGTTCTTC. Translated, it gives CAWSKGLALGEQFF.

V usage is TRBV29-1 and J usage is TRBJ2-1, with D tentatively TRBD2 (6 bases). V was clipped by 4 bases and J by 4 bases, with 14 bases between them. The CDR3 totals 14 residues. Germline CDR1 SQVTM, CDR2 ANQGSEA. Here the CDR3 reads CSVGGTSGYNEQFF. In DNA form, the CDR3 reads TGCAGCGTTGGGGGGACTTCGGGTTACAATGAGCAGTTCTTC.

The rearrangement uses TRBV28 and TRBJ2-7; D unclear. The CDR3 loop spans 17 amino acids. Germline values: CDR1 MDHEN, CDR2 SYDVKM. Trimming removed 6 bases from V and 4 bases from J, with 25 bases in between. The chain's CDR3 is CASSSQKNTRRNYEQYF. In nucleotides, the CDR3 is TGTGCCAGCAGCTCGCAGAAAAACACCCGAAGGAATTACGAGCAGTACTTC.

The chain carries TRBV11-3 and TRBJ1-1; no reliable D call. The CDR3 length is 14 residues. The V end was cut by 0 bases, the J end by 2 bases, with 7 bases between. CDR1 and CDR2 from the germline V gene are SGHNT and YENEEA. The CDR3 DNA sequence: TGTGCCAGCAGCTTAGATCCGCTAAACACTGAAGCTTTCTTT. Translation: CASSLDPLNTEAFF. Full variable domain (remainder filled in from reference TRBV11-3 and TRBJ1-1): EAGVVQSPRYKIIEKKQPVAFWCNPISGHNTLYWYLQNLGQGPELLIRYENEEAVDDSQLPKDRFSAERLKGVDSTLKIQPAELGDSAVYLCASSLDPLNTEAFFGQGTRLTVV.